The 25 T cell receptor beta chains below come from one sample, sequenced in a study of T cells in Graves' hyperthyroidism and ophthalmopathy. Amplification targeted TCR beta CDR3 regions from RNA transcripts. First-round RT-PCR of the TCR CDR3 relied on the HTBI primer set. TCRdb itself ran the multiplex PCR reads through MiXCR, one entry per CDR3 protein. This repertoire shows 300,000 to 450,000 distinct CDR3 sequences, about 17% found once; its top ten account for approximately 30%. The sequencing input was blood. These receptors all stem from a woman in her 30s with Graves' hyperthyroidism that later progressed to Graves' ophthalmopathy.

Many counts were recorded for this clonotype. The CDR3 DNA reads as TGTGCCAGCAGCCCTCGCCGGGGACAGGGTGGAGAGACCCAGTACTTC. This translates into CASSPRRGQGGETQYF. This chain links TRBV11-2 with TRBJ2-5; 9 bases map to TRBD1. J lost 4 bases, V lost 5 bases, and 11 bases had no gene match. The CDR3 length is 16 residues. Germline-derived CDR1 and CDR2 are SGHAT and FQNNGV.

This clonotype was seen ten or more times. The chain joins TRBV5-1 to TRBJ2-1; the match to TRBD2 covers 9 bases. J gave up 4 bases and V 4 bases, and 9 bases lay outside the gene matches. The CDR3 loop spans 16 amino acids. The germline CDR1 and CDR2 sequences are SGHRS and YFSETQ. Here the CDR3 DNA reads TGCGCCAGCAGCAGAATAGCGGGGGAAATTTACAATGAGCAGTTCTTC. Protein: CASSRIAGEIYNEQFF. The full variable domain, in which reference TRBV5-1 and TRBJ2-1 provide the parts outside the CDR3, is KAGVTQTPRYLIKTRGQQVTLSCSPISGHRSVSWYQQTPGQGLQFLFEYFSETQRNKGNFPGRFSGRQFSNSRSEMNVSTLELGDSALYLCASSRIAGEIYNEQFFGPGTRLTVL.

This clonotype was seen many times. The chain's CDR3 is CASSLGVGRAFF. CDR3 nucleotide sequence: TGTGCCAGCAGTTTAGGAGTCGGCCGAGCTTTCTTT. The chain is built from TRBV12-3 or TRBV12-4 and TRBJ1-1; D remains unclear. Trimming removed 1 base at V and 10 bases at J, with 10 bases between. CDR3 length: 12 amino acids.

This clonotype was found many times. The chain recombines TRBV2 with TRBJ2-7, with TRBD2 identical over 7 bases. V was pared by 8 bases and J by 4 bases, with 5 bases of the junction left unmatched. This CDR3 is 12 amino acids long. Germline loops: CDR1 SNHLY, CDR2 FYNNEI. CDR3 sequence reads: CASRGEGYEQYF. CDR3 nucleotides: TGTGCCAGCCGGGGGGAAGGGTACGAGCAGTACTTC.

This chain links TRBV5-5 with TRBJ2-1, with TRBD2 matching over 11 bases. The CDR3 sequence is 14 residues long. Germline V gene lookup returns CDR1 SGHKS and CDR2 YYEKEE (reference sequence). V lost 5 bases to trimming and J lost 10 bases; unmatched junction nucleotides: 8. The CDR3 DNA follows: TGTGCCAGCAGAGCTACTAGCGGGGGTGGGGAGCAGTTCTTC. It encodes CASRATSGGGEQFF.

The gene calls are TRBV20-1 and TRBJ2-7; the D is unclear. This CDR3 region has 16 residues. CDR1 is DFQATT, CDR2 SNEGSKA, per germline (reference sequence). V was trimmed by 3 bases and J by 0 bases, leaving 18 bases between them. The CDR3 is CSASLMTWYNSYEQYF. CDR3 bases: TGCAGTGCTAGCTTGATGACTTGGTACAACTCCTACGAGCAGTACTTC.

This clonotype has ten or more counts. The chain has TRBV19 and TRBJ2-3; perhaps TRBD2 as D (7 bases). The ends were cut back, 5 bases at V and 0 bases at J, with 9 bases in the middle. Germline V CDR1 and CDR2: LNHDA, SQIVND (reference sequence). The CDR3 contains 14 residues. The CDR3 loop is CASSRGGSTDTQYF. CDR3 nucleotides: TGTGCCAGTAGTCGCGGGGGCAGCACAGATACGCAGTATTTT.

The sample holds many counts of this clonotype. The J gene is TRBJ1-6, the V gene TRBV10-3; tentatively, D is TRBD1 (6 bases). This CDR3 has 15 residues. CDR1 and CDR2 from the germline V gene are ENHRY and SYGVKD. V shed 0 bases and J shed 7 bases, with 10 bases lying between them. In DNA form, the CDR3 reads TGTGCCATCAGTGAGTCCCGGCAGGGGAATTCACCCCTCCACTTT. It specifies CAISESRQGNSPLHF.

The chain has TRBV20-1 and TRBJ1-5, with D unresolved. CDR1 and CDR2 (germline): DFQATT, SNEGSKA (reference sequence). V lost 1 base and J lost 3, with 10 bases in between. The CDR3 totals 14 residues. The CDR3 is CSARGGSNNQPQHF. The CDR3 DNA reads TGCAGTGCTAGAGGAGGTTCGAACAATCAGCCCCAGCATTTT.

This clonotype was counted only a few times. Sequence at one end of the junction differs from germline and may be a read error. For the CDR3, the DNA is TGCGCCAGCAACCAAGTAATGGGTGGGGTCACTGAAGCTTTCTTT. As protein: CASNQVMGGVTEAFF. The chain has TRBV4-1 and TRBJ1-1; D is uncertain. There are 15 residues in the CDR3. Germline assignment: CDR1 MGHRA and CDR2 YSYEKL.

The rearrangement joins TRBV10-3 to TRBJ2-1; D may be TRBD2 (6 bases). Trimming removed 10 bases at V and 2 bases at J, with 18 bases between. The CDR3 spans 15 residues. CDR1 ENHRY and CDR2 SYGVKD come from the germline V gene. The CDR3 sequence: CAKHPRERPYNEQFF. The CDR3 DNA follows: TGTGCCAAACACCCCCGGGAGCGCCCCTACAATGAGCAGTTCTTC.

This clonotype has at least ten counts. The chain couples TRBV3-1 to TRBJ2-5; D gene unclear. This CDR3 comprises 14 residues. V was cut by 2 bases and J by 0 bases, with 7 bases left in between. The germline gives CDR1 LGHDT, CDR2 YNNKEL (reference sequence). The CDR3 nucleotides read TGTGCCAGCAGCCAAAGGGCGAACCAAGAGACCCAGTACTTC. This gives the protein CASSQRANQETQYF.

About this clonotype itself: The junction shows a germline mismatch at one end, possibly a read error. V is TRBV28 and J is TRBJ2-5, with TRBD2 matching 8 bases. CDR1 MDHEN and CDR2 SYDVKM come from the germline V gene. The CDR3 has 16 residues. This chain's CDR3 is CVSSSRGREGGETQYF. Here the CDR3 DNA reads TGTGTCAGCAGTTCCCGAGGCCGGGAGGGGGGGGAGACCCAGTACTTC. The complete variable domain, with remaining parts taken from reference TRBV28 and TRBJ2-5, reads DVKVTQSSRYLVKRTGEKVFLECVQDMDHENMFWYRQDPGLGLRLIYFSYDVKMKEKGDIPEGYSVSREKKERFSLILESASTNQTSMYLCVSSSRGREGGETQYFGPGTRLLVL.

This clonotype was counted ten times or more. This sequence joins TRBV7-9 and TRBJ2-3; D not resolved. The CDR3 runs 15 residues. Germline assignment: CDR1 SEHNR and CDR2 FQNEAQ (reference sequence). Trimming cost V 1 base and J 0 bases, with 8 bases left between them. CDR3 loop: CASSLEPDSTDTQYF. For the CDR3, the DNA is TGTGCCAGCAGCTTAGAGCCGGATAGCACAGATACGCAGTATTTT. Full variable domain (missing parts from reference TRBV7-9 and TRBJ2-3): DTGVSQNPRHKITKRGQNVTFRCDPISEHNRLYWYRQTLGQGPEFLTYFQNEAQLEKSRLLSDRFSAERPKGSFSTLEIQRTEQGDSAMYLCASSLEPDSTDTQYFGPGTRLTVL.

This clonotype showed up just a few times. The CDR3 region is CASSPGASGGTLSTDTQYF. For the CDR3, the DNA is TGTGCCAGCAGCCCTGGGGCTAGCGGGGGAACTTTAAGCACAGATACGCAGTATTTT. The chain couples TRBV7-9 to TRBJ2-3; 10 bases match TRBD2. Trimming cost V 5 bases and J 0 bases; bases outside gene matches: 14. From germline, CDR1 is SEHNR and CDR2 FQNEAQ (reference sequence). CDR3 length: 19 amino acids.

This clonotype occurred many times. V gene TRBV29-1 combines with J gene TRBJ2-2; D gene ambiguous. V shed 0 bases and J shed 6 bases, with 8 bases lying between them. Germline loops: CDR1 SQVTM, CDR2 ANQGSEA. This CDR3 is built from 13 residues. In DNA form, the CDR3 reads TGCAGCGTTGAAGACCAAGGATCCGGGGAGCTGTTTTTT. Its protein product is CSVEDQGSGELFF.

In this sample, this clonotype turned up many times. V usage is TRBV28 and J usage is TRBJ2-7; TRBD2 aligns across 8 bases. Germline lookup yields CDR1 MDHEN and CDR2 SYDVKM. V shed 6 bases, J shed 3 bases, and the junction held 4 bases outside the gene matches. The CDR3 totals 13 residues. The CDR3 DNA reads as TGTGCCAGCAGCGCCGGGGGGGTCTACGAGCAGTACTTC. This translates into CASSAGGVYEQYF.

This clonotype has at least ten counts. The gene calls are TRBV6-1 and TRBJ2-5; 8 bases line up with TRBD1. With 4 bases clipped from V and 5 bases from J, the junction kept 6 bases outside the gene matches. This CDR3 contains 14 residues. Germline V gene sequence: CDR1 MNHNS, CDR2 SASEGT. The CDR3 loop is CASSAGRGLETQYF. CDR3 DNA sequence: TGTGCCAGCAGTGCTGGCAGGGGGCTGGAGACCCAGTACTTC.

This clonotype was picked up many times. The rearrangement uses TRBV19 and TRBJ1-1; D gene unclear. This CDR3 is 13 amino acids long. Germline CDR1 is LNHDA and CDR2 is SQIVND (reference sequence). Between the trimmed V and J ends, which lost 3 bases and 8 bases, there was a span of 13 bases. CDR3 DNA: TGTGCCAGTAGTATCTACTTCAGAGCGGAAGCTTTCTTT. This translates into CASSIYFRAEAFF.

This clonotype was counted between two and nine times. The chain combines TRBV18 with TRBJ2-2; 8 bases fit TRBD1. Looked up from germline, CDR1 is KGHSH and CDR2 is LQKENI. The length of the CDR3 is 16 residues. Unmatched junction bases numbered 9, after V lost 4 bases and J lost 5 bases. The CDR3 region is CASSRNLGQVTGELFF. The CDR3 DNA reads as TGTGCCAGCTCACGTAACTTGGGACAGGTGACCGGGGAGCTGTTTTTT. The full variable domain, its missing parts supplied by reference TRBV18 and TRBJ2-2, is NAGVMQNPRHLVRRRGQEARLRCSPMKGHSHVYWYRQLPEEGLKFMVYLQKENIIDESGMPKERFSAEFPKEGPSILRIQQVVRGDSAAYFCASSRNLGQVTGELFFGEGSRLTVL.

This chain uses TRBV6-2 or TRBV6-3 with TRBJ2-3; D uncertain. Germline V CDR1 and CDR2: MNHEY, SVGEGT. The CDR3 loop spans 15 amino acids. Trimming cost V 4 bases and J 1 base, with 12 bases left between them. The CDR3 loop reads CASSSGRLGTDTQYF. The CDR3 DNA sequence: TGTGCCAGCAGTTCCGGACGTCTCGGCACAGATACGCAGTATTTT.

This clonotype showed up just a few times. The chain's CDR3 is CASSYIAGGPPGELFF. The CDR3 nucleotides are TGTGCCAGCAGTTATATAGCGGGAGGGCCCCCCGGGGAGCTGTTTTTT. V is TRBV6-5 and J is TRBJ2-2; 11 nucleotides match TRBD2. The ends lost 3 bases at V and 6 bases at J; junction bases unmatched: 6. Germline-derived CDR1 and CDR2 are MNHEY and SVGAGI. This CDR3 is built from 16 residues.

This chain uses TRBV11-3 with TRBJ1-1; D is possibly TRBD1 (5 bases). V was clipped by 4 bases and J by 0 bases, with 15 bases between them. Germline CDR1 is SGHNT and CDR2 is YENEEA. The CDR3 is 16 residues long. The CDR3 DNA reads TGTGCCAGCAGCTCGAGCGACGGGGGGGTGAACACTGAAGCTTTCTTT. It yields the protein CASSSSDGGVNTEAFF.

This clonotype has just a few counts. One end of the junction varies from germline; a read error may be responsible. The chain combines TRBV7-8 with TRBJ2-7; 7 bases map to TRBD1. CDR1 and CDR2 (germline): SGHVS, FQNEAQ. The CDR3 loop spans 15 amino acids. CDR3 in amino acids: CASSSTGTEEYEQYF. Written as DNA, the CDR3 is TGCGCCAGCAGTTCCACCGGGACAGAAGAATACGAGCAGTACTTC.

The chain's CDR3 is CASTMGALPGTNYGYTF. The CDR3 region has the DNA TGTGCCAGTACCATGGGGGCCCTCCCCGGGACTAACTATGGCTACACCTTC. The rearrangement joins TRBV19 to TRBJ1-2, with D maybe TRBD1 (6 bases). Germline CDR1 and CDR2: LNHDA and SQIVND (reference sequence). The V end lost 7 bases, the J end lost 0 bases, and 21 bases lay between the germline ends. The CDR3 spans 17 residues.